This passage covers 30 T cell receptor beta chains from one sample sequenced in a study of T cell repertoires in cytomegalovirus infection. MiXCR, applied by TCRdb to the reads, yields one record per CDR3 protein. The table shows hundreds of thousands of distinct CDR3 sequences, with 20% to 25% occurring only once. The specimen sequenced was CD8+ T cells from PBMCs. The receptors were sampled from a human donor in good health (CMV status not recorded). Some clones in this sample may be carry-over from other donors' samples.

As concerns this clonotype: With a much larger clone just one base away, this may be a read error. V usage is TRBV14 and J usage is TRBJ2-7; TRBD1 aligns across 7 bases. CDR1 is SGHDN and CDR2 is FVKESK in the germline V gene. The CDR3 runs 14 residues. With 3 bases clipped from V and 3 bases from J, the junction kept 5 bases outside the gene matches. DNA for the CDR3: TGTGCCAGCAGCCACCGGGACAGAAACTACGAGCAGTACTTC. Protein product: CASSHRDRNYEQYF.

The chain is built from TRBV29-1 and TRBJ1-2; a weak D match, TRBD1 (6 bases). CDR1 is SQVTM, CDR2 ANQGSEA, per germline. V was trimmed by 6 bases and J by 2 bases, leaving 19 bases between them. The CDR3 is 15 residues long. The CDR3 protein is CSVQNWTDQNYGYTF. The CDR3 DNA is TGCAGCGTACAAAATTGGACAGACCAAAACTATGGCTACACCTTC.

There are a few counts of this clonotype. The CDR3 here is CASSPAGGQYNEQFF. CDR3 DNA sequence: TGTGCCAGCAGCCCTGCGGGGGGGCAGTACAATGAGCAGTTCTTC. The V call is TRBV5-6, the J call TRBJ2-1; 9 bases line up with TRBD2. There are 15 residues in the CDR3. The V gene end was trimmed by 4 bases and the J gene end by 4 bases; junction bases not matched to a gene: 6. The germline gives CDR1 SGHDT, CDR2 YYEEEE.

This clonotype came up a few times. The rearrangement joins TRBV6-5 to TRBJ2-7, with 7 bases identical to TRBD1. Trimming cost V 7 bases and J 1 base; bases outside gene matches: 4. CDR1 and CDR2 (germline): MNHEY, SVGAGI. This CDR3 has 13 residues. CDR3 region: CASIADRSYEQYF. Here the CDR3 DNA reads TGTGCCAGCATTGCGGACAGGTCCTACGAGCAGTACTTC.

This clonotype was seen many times. The chain is built from TRBV7-2 and TRBJ2-7; tentative D call: TRBD2 (5 bases). V was clipped by 3 bases and J by 6 bases, with 9 bases between them. The length of the CDR3 is 12 residues. Germline V CDR1 and CDR2: SGHTA, FQGNSA. As DNA, the CDR3 is TGTGCCAGCAGCTTCCCGGGAAGCGAGCAGTACGTC. Its translation: CASSFPGSEQYV.

This chain connects TRBV5-6 to TRBJ2-7, with a weak D call TRBD1 (6 bases). The CDR3 totals 15 residues. Germline V gene lookup returns CDR1 SGHDT and CDR2 YYEEEE. The V and J ends lost 1 base and 3 bases respectively, with 14 bases between them. The CDR3 spells CASSLTTGAYYEQYF. The CDR3 coding sequence is TGTGCCAGCAGCTTGACGACAGGAGCTTACTACGAGCAGTACTTC.

This clonotype was counted only a few times. This sequence joins TRBV20-1 and TRBJ2-1; 8 nucleotides line up with TRBD2. Per germline, CDR1 DFQATT and CDR2 SNEGSKA (reference sequence). The CDR3 spans 15 residues. V dropped 5 bases and J dropped 4; count of bases not matched to a gene: 10. The CDR3 protein is CSAGARGGGYNEQFF. For the CDR3, the DNA is TGCAGTGCTGGAGCCCGGGGCGGGGGGTACAATGAGCAGTTCTTC.

This clonotype was counted between two and nine times. The J gene is TRBJ2-5, the V gene TRBV25-1; 7 bases are a match to TRBD2. Per germline, CDR1 MGHDK and CDR2 SYGVNS. The CDR3 runs to 17 residues. J gave up 0 bases and V 3 bases, and 10 bases lay outside the gene matches. The CDR3 DNA reads TGTGCCAGCAGTGAGCTTATGGGCCTAGCGGACCAAGAGACCCAGTACTTC. Translation gives CASSELMGLADQETQYF.

The CDR3 coding sequence is TGTGCCAGCAGTTTCAGGGGACGGTATTCTGGCTACACCTTC. It translates to CASSFRGRYSGYTF. The rearrangement joins TRBV28 to TRBJ1-2; possible D gene TRBD1, 6 bases. CDR1 is MDHEN, CDR2 SYDVKM, per germline. The V end lost 3 bases, the J end lost 7 bases, and 15 bases lay between the germline ends. There are 14 residues in the CDR3.

This clonotype was observed a handful of times. This rearrangement joins TRBV6-6 to TRBJ2-7; D remains ambiguous. Germline CDR1 is MNHNY and CDR2 is SVGAGI (reference sequence). CDR3 length: 12 amino acids. V lost 10 bases to trimming and J lost 1 base, with 11 bases between them. CDR3 amino acids: CATTGASYEQYV. DNA of the CDR3: TGTGCCACCACGGGCGCATCCTACGAGCAGTACGTC.

This clonotype was detected many times. The chain uses TRBV5-6 and TRBJ2-2; D is unresolved. Trimming shortened V by 3 bases and J by 4 bases, and 10 bases separated the two germline ends. The length of the CDR3 is 14 residues. Germline assignment: CDR1 SGHDT and CDR2 YYEEEE. The CDR3 here is CASSSIVGTGELFF. CDR3 coding DNA: TGTGCCAGCAGCTCAATAGTAGGCACCGGGGAGCTGTTTTTT.

On this clonotype: This could be a read error, since a much larger clone is one nucleotide away. Written as DNA, the CDR3 is TGTGCCAGCAGCGATGGGACTAGTGCTTACGAGCGGTACTTC. Protein: CASSDGTSAYERYF. V gene TRBV7-6 combines with J gene TRBJ2-7; 8 bases are a match to TRBD2. CDR1 SGHVS and CDR2 FNYEAQ come from the germline V gene. The CDR3 runs to 14 residues.

The chain is built from TRBV27 and TRBJ1-1, with D perhaps TRBD1 (6 bases). The V gene lost 4 bases and the J gene lost 3 bases, with 15 bases spanning the gap. Germline CDR1 is MNHEY and CDR2 is SMNVEV (reference sequence). This CDR3 region has 15 residues. CDR3 coding DNA: TGTGCCAGCAGTTACCTGGGGGCGAGGGACACTGAAGCTTTCTTT. The encoded protein is CASSYLGARDTEAFF.

The rearrangement joins TRBV7-9 to TRBJ2-7; TRBD1 agrees at 7 bases. Trimming removed 5 bases from V and 1 base from J; junction bases left unmatched: 14. Germline CDR1 and CDR2: SEHNR and FQNEAQ (reference sequence). CDR3 length: 17 amino acids. The CDR3 DNA reads TGTGCCAGCAGCCCCGGACCCTCGACAGGGAGATCCTACGAGCAGTACGTC. Translation gives CASSPGPSTGRSYEQYV.

This clonotype was seen repeatedly, ten times or more. The chain uses TRBV7-6 and TRBJ1-5; 10 positions match TRBD1. V was clipped by 3 bases and J by 6 bases; unmatched bases: 5. Per germline, CDR1 SGHVS and CDR2 FNYEAQ. CDR3 length: 15 residues. The chain's CDR3 is CASSLTGGAGQPQHF. As DNA, the CDR3 is TGTGCCAGCAGCTTGACAGGGGGCGCGGGTCAGCCCCAGCATTTT.

Comment on this clonotype: The CDR3 carries no conserved terminal phenylalanine or tryptophan, so it likely arises from a read error. The DNA is omitted, as the CDR3 cannot be located on it reliably, and the CDR3 follows TCRdb's listing. J is TRBJ1-1 and V is TRBV28; TRBD1 is the table's D call and was not checked against the DNA. Per the germline V gene, CDR1 is MDHEN and CDR2 is SYDVKM. Both ends counted, the CDR3 spans 13 residues. The chain's CDR3 is CASGTGAYSVDFL.

The sample holds many counts of this clonotype. The rearrangement uses TRBV7-2 and TRBJ2-7, with D uncertain. CDR1 and CDR2 from the germline V gene are SGHTA and FQGNSA. V shed 2 bases and J shed 2 bases, with 19 bases lying between them. This CDR3 is 17 amino acids long. The CDR3 DNA follows: TGTGCCAGCAGCTTAAGCAGTTCCCAGGATTGGGCCTACGAGCAGTACTTC. Residues: CASSLSSSQDWAYEQYF.

This clonotype turned up a few times. This chain joins TRBV14 and TRBJ2-4, with a tentative D call TRBD1 (5 bases). V was pared by 4 bases and J by 5 bases, with 15 bases between. The CDR3 consists of 15 residues. Germline values: CDR1 SGHDN, CDR2 FVKESK. CDR3 coding DNA: TGTGCCAGCAGCCCAAGTCAGGGTGGCGAAAACATTCAGTACTTC. Its protein product is CASSPSQGGENIQYF.

This clonotype occurred many times. The rearrangement uses TRBV7-9 and TRBJ2-3, with D perhaps TRBD1 or TRBD2 (5 bases each). The CDR3 has 14 amino acids. Trimming pared 5 bases from V and 4 bases from J, leaving 13 bases between. Germline V gene sequence: CDR1 SEHNR, CDR2 FQNEAQ (reference sequence). The CDR3 sequence is CASSLLGVPDTQYF. The CDR3 DNA follows: TGTGCCAGCAGCCTGCTGGGGGTTCCAGATACGCAGTATTTT.

Of note for this clonotype: This sequence may be a read error, since a much larger clone differs from it by one base. The chain joins TRBV7-4 to TRBJ2-2; tentatively, D is TRBD1 or TRBD2 (5 bases each). This CDR3 has 16 amino acids. Trimming shortened V by 5 bases and J by 0 bases, and 13 bases separated the two germline ends. Germline CDR1 and CDR2: SGHVT and SQSDAQ. The chain's CDR3 is CASSPSGPANTGELFF. For the CDR3, the DNA is TGTGCCAGCAGCCCGTCGGGGCCGGCGAACACCGGGGAGCTGTTTTTT.

This clonotype was counted at least ten times. The chain carries TRBV7-8 and TRBJ2-5, with 7 bases that match TRBD1. The length of the CDR3 is 16 residues. The germline V gene encodes CDR1 SGHVS and CDR2 FQNEAQ. V was clipped by 7 bases and J by 5 bases; unmatched bases: 16. The CDR3 here is CASTLRGAQGWETQYF. The CDR3 DNA sequence: TGTGCCAGCACCCTAAGAGGGGCACAGGGGTGGGAGACCCAGTACTTC.

In its sample, this clonotype was seen a few times. V is TRBV12-3 or TRBV12-4 and J is TRBJ2-7; D is possibly TRBD2 (7 bases). The V and J ends lost 1 base and 3 bases respectively, with 13 bases between them. The CDR3 runs 15 residues. CDR3 coding DNA: TGTGCCAGCAGTTTAGATGTGGGGGGGCTCTACGAGCAGTACGTC. Its translation is CASSLDVGGLYEQYV.

The chain recombines TRBV9 with TRBJ2-2; the D gene could be TRBD1 or TRBD2 (5 bases each). Trimming pared 4 bases from V and 9 bases from J, leaving 25 bases between. CDR1 is SGDLS and CDR2 is YYNGEE in the germline V gene. This CDR3 spans 17 amino acids. The CDR3 protein is CASSSPPGTSRVRELFF. The DNA of the CDR3 is TGTGCCAGCAGCTCACCCCCCGGGACCTCAAGGGTCCGGGAGCTGTTTTTT.

With respect to this clonotype: A much larger clone is a single base away; this may be a read error. The V call is TRBV7-6, the J call TRBJ2-1; weak D call: TRBD1 (5 bases). Trimming removed 0 bases at V and 5 bases at J, with 14 bases between. Looked up from germline, CDR1 is SGHVS and CDR2 is FNYEAQ. The CDR3 has 16 amino acids. Written as DNA, the CDR3 is TGTGCCAGCAGCTTAGCTGGGGCAAGGGGCCACAATGAGCAGTTCTTC. It yields the protein CASSLAGARGHNEQFF.

This clonotype was recorded a few times. The rearrangement links TRBV2 to TRBJ2-1, with D unclear. The CDR3 runs 13 residues. V was pared by 0 bases and J by 6 bases, with 6 bases between. Germline V gene sequence: CDR1 SNHLY, CDR2 FYNNEI. CDR3 sequence reads: CASSEAPVNEQFF. DNA for the CDR3: TGTGCCAGCAGTGAAGCACCAGTCAATGAGCAGTTCTTC.

This clonotype was recorded at least ten times. This chain joins TRBV5-5 and TRBJ2-1, with 7 bases aligning to TRBD2. This CDR3 is 18 amino acids long. J lost 0 bases, V lost 2 bases, and 11 bases had no gene match. The germline V gene has CDR1 SGHKS and CDR2 YYEKEE (reference sequence). DNA for the CDR3: TGTGCCAGCAGCTTTAAAAGTTCTAGCGGAAGCTCCTACAATGAGCAGTTCTTC. Translation gives CASSFKSSSGSSYNEQFF. Full variable domain (rest looked up from reference TRBV5-5 and TRBJ2-1): DAGVTQSPTHLIKTRGQQVTLRCSPISGHKSVSWYQQVLGQGPQFIFQYYEKEERGRGNFPDRFSARQFPNYSSELNVNALLLGDSALYLCASSFKSSSGSSYNEQFFGPGTRLTVL.

The rearrangement joins TRBV6-2 or TRBV6-3 to TRBJ2-1; D is unclear. This CDR3 is 15 amino acids long. Germline V lookup: CDR1 MNHEY, CDR2 SVGEGT. Trimming removed 1 base at V and 6 bases at J, with 13 bases between. The CDR3 spells CASSYYRDRLNEQFF. For the CDR3, the DNA is TGTGCCAGCAGTTACTATCGAGACCGACTCAATGAGCAGTTCTTC.

CDR3 coding DNA: TGTGCCAGCAGTTCCAACGGGGCAGACGAGCAGTACTTC. Translated, it gives CASSSNGADEQYF. The chain is built from TRBV12-3 or TRBV12-4 and TRBJ2-7, with D perhaps being TRBD1 or TRBD2 (5 bases each). Trimming stripped 4 bases from V and 5 bases from J, with 12 bases between. CDR3 size: 13 residues.

V and J are TRBV4-3 and TRBJ1-1; D call uncertain. The CDR3 covers 15 residues. CDR1 and CDR2 from the germline V gene are LGHNA and YSLEER. The germline V and J ends were trimmed by 0 bases and 1 base, with 9 bases remaining between them. CDR3: CASSQERDSNTEAFF. In DNA form, the CDR3 reads TGCGCCAGCAGCCAAGAACGAGATTCGAACACTGAAGCTTTCTTT.

This clonotype was detected only a few times. This chain uses TRBV7-6 with TRBJ2-1; 11 bases are shared with TRBD2. Germline CDR1 reads SGHVS; CDR2 reads FNYEAQ. The V gene end was trimmed by 3 bases and the J gene end by 4 bases; junction bases not matched to a gene: 5. CDR3 length equals 16 residues. The chain's CDR3 is CASSLSSGGIYNEQFF. In DNA, the CDR3 is TGTGCCAGCAGCTTGTCTAGCGGGGGGATTTACAATGAGCAGTTCTTC.